What follows is one T cell receptor beta chain and its context. The clone's antigen remains unknown. Base quality data are lacking; no much larger clone is found one base away. TCR beta CDR3 regions were sequenced from DNA using the immunoSEQ Assay. The published analysis was carried out like this. To compute T cell density, TCR beta template counts were normalized to usable DNA, which was estimated by amplifying housekeeping genes. The preseqR package was used to estimate richness by extrapolating to 400,000 templates for PBMC samples and to 120,000 templates for tissue samples. Clonality was defined as one minus Pielou's evenness. Differential abundance testing on productive amino-acid clonotypes, with a minimum total count of 5 and an alpha of 0.1, was used to identify tissue-enriched TCRs. The Jaccard Index and the Morisita Overlap Index were used to quantify repertoire overlap between compartments. GLIPH grouped TCR beta CDR3s together with public tetramer-defined viral CDR3s, and a viral motif had to include at least three viral sequences and show V-gene enrichment. TCRdb provides this immuneACCESS table in a form limited to in-frame rearrangements. Some clones are lacking; in checked studies, under half of them reflect an unresolved V gene, and why the rest are absent is not known. V, J and clone size derive from that table, while D and trimming were established from the DNA sequence. Present in this sample are about 47,000 clones, 86% of which were seen just once. Over 2% of the sample is in the top ten clones.

At diagnosis, tumor, uninvolved tumor-adjacent lung and peripheral blood were collected and then preserved as a mix of FFPE and fresh-frozen material. For TCR repertoire profiling, blood samples were analyzed as peripheral blood mononuclear cells. This entry is derived from a study of T cells in localized non-small cell lung cancer (TCRdb year 2020). As for the study more broadly: The study analyzed T cell repertoires of hundreds of early-stage NSCLC patients, comparing tumors and uninvolved tumor-adjacent lungs. The cohort comprised roughly 230 treatment-naïve NSCLC patients with resected, localized lung tumors. Of the NSCLC patients, about 130 were male and around 99 were female, and the mean age was about 69 years.

Summary of the overall study and its limitations: A median of about 55 of the top 100 tumor clones were detected in paired uninvolved adjacent lung, and some 28 of these tumor clones were also found among the top 100 clones of the paired uninvolved adjacent lung. Uninvolved tumor-adjacent lung showed the highest T cell clonality, higher than tumor, which suggests more focused antigenic responses in the uninvolved tumor-adjacent lung. Longer overall survival was associated with higher blood T cell density, whereas shorter survival was associated with higher adjacent-lung clonality. Because multi-region tumor sequencing was not done, intratumor heterogeneity could not be ruled out. Because of the exploratory design, TCR variables were selected using unadjusted p-values without false-discovery rate correction.

This specimen consisted of PBMCs, obtained before any cancer treatment. The sequence was obtained from a man aged 40 to 70 with stage II lung adenocarcinoma.

The CDR3 sequence is CRGGRNEKLFF. The bases are TGCAGGGGGGGCCGGAATGAAAAACTGTTTTTT. This chain joins TRBV20-1 to TRBJ1-4; TRBD1 is possibly the D segment (6 matching bases). CDR1 DFQATT and CDR2 SNEGSKA were looked up in the germline V gene (reference sequence). Its CDR3 holds 11 amino acids, cysteine through phenylalanine. Only the CDR3 DNA is retained, 33 bases long and in frame from the first base.